The rows below give T cell receptor beta chains drawn from one sample of a study of T cells in Graves' hyperthyroidism and ophthalmopathy. TCRdb reprocessed the multiplex PCR reads with MiXCR, giving one entry per CDR3 protein. This sample has around 350,000 distinct CDR3 sequences, with approximately 14% found just once. The specimen was blood. These receptors all stem from a woman in her fifties or sixties with Graves' ophthalmopathy. The CDR3 runs from the conserved cysteine through the conserved F or W. The D gene is left open where the match is weak. The size of a clone is reported for some rows only, either as once, few or many, or as a class for expanded clones.

size	D	V	J	DNA	CDR3
many	.	TRBV30	TRBJ2-5	TGTGCCTGGAGTGTAAACTCCCCGATGGGTTTAGAGACCCAGTACTTC	CAWSVNSPMGLETQYF
many	TRBD2	TRBV11-2	TRBJ2-1	TGTGCCAGCAGCTTAGGACTAGCGGGTAACTACAATGAGCAGTTCTTC	CASSLGLAGNYNEQFF
many	TRBD2	TRBV2	TRBJ2-7	TGTGCCAGCAGTGAAGAGAGACTAGCGACCGAGCAGTACTTC	CASSEERLATEQYF
few	.	TRBV28	TRBJ1-1	TGTGCCACGTCCCCGGGTTTGACGAACACTGAAGCTTTCTTT	CATSPGLTNTEAFF
many	.	TRBV20-1	TRBJ2-3	TGCAGTGCTAGAGCGGCCCTTCCGCTAGCCGATACGCAGTATTTT	CSARAALPLADTQYF
many	.	TRBV12-3/TRBV12-4	TRBJ2-4	TGTGCCAGCAGTTTAAGGGCAGGGGAGAAAAACATTCAGTACTTC	CASSLRAGEKNIQYF
many	.	TRBV6-2/TRBV6-3	TRBJ2-7	TGTGCCAGCAGTTACTCTTCCCTATTAGTCGAGCAGTACTTC	CASSYSSLLVEQYF
.	TRBD1	TRBV28	TRBJ1-6	TGTGCCAGTAGACAGGGAACCTATAATTCACCCCTCCACTTT	CASRQGTYNSPLHF
few	TRBD1	TRBV6-1	TRBJ2-5	TGTGCCAGCAGTGTGGGACAGAAAGAGACCCAGTACTTC	CASSVGQKETQYF
many	.	TRBV7-9	TRBJ2-5	TGTGCCAGCAGCTCGATAGGGGCAGAGACCCAGTACTTC	CASSSIGAETQYF
few	.	TRBV6-1	TRBJ2-7	TGTGCCTTGAGGAGGGGGGGGAACGAGCAGTACTTC	CALRRGGNEQYF
many	.	TRBV12-3/TRBV12-4	TRBJ2-5	TGTGCCAGCAGTAATCGAGAGACCCAGTACTTC	CASSNRETQYF
few	.	TRBV27	TRBJ2-7	TGTGCCAGCAGTTTAAACAGGGTCGAGCAGTACTTC	CASSLNRVEQYF
many	TRBD1	TRBV6-1	TRBJ2-1	TGTGCCAGCAGTTGGACAGGACAGGCCTACAATGAGCAGTTCTTC	CASSWTGQAYNEQFF
few	TRBD1	TRBV20-1	TRBJ1-5	TGCAGTGCTAGATCACCGTCGGGACAGGGGGCTGATCAGCCCCAGCATTTT	CSARSPSGQGADQPQHF
many	TRBD2	TRBV7-3	TRBJ2-3	TGTGCCAGTTCCCCCTCGGGACTAGCCACAGATACGCAGTATTTT	CASSPSGLATDTQYF
many	.	TRBV5-1	TRBJ2-5	TGCGCCACCCGATCGGCAGGCCTGGGGGAGACCCAGTACTTC	CATRSAGLGETQYF
many	.	TRBV5-1	TRBJ2-1	TGCGCCAGCAGCTTGGAACCGGGCAATGAGCAGTTCTTC	CASSLEPGNEQFF
few	.	TRBV15	TRBJ1-1	TGTGCCACCAGCAGAGATGGGGGTATTGAAGCTTTCTTT	CATSRDGGIEAFF
few	.	TRBV6-1	TRBJ2-3	TGTGCCAGCGGCCTCGGGGGGCCCGGAGATACGCAGTATTTT	CASGLGGPGDTQYF
many	.	TRBV6-5	TRBJ2-5	TGTGCCAGCAGTTACACGGGGGGCAGGGAGACCCAGTACTTC	CASSYTGGRETQYF
many	.	TRBV12-3/TRBV12-4	TRBJ2-6	TGTGCCAGCAGTTTAGAGCGGGCTGGGGCCAACGTCCTGACTTTC	CASSLERAGANVLTF
many	.	TRBV5-1	TRBJ2-1	TGCGCCAGCAGCTTGCGGGGGCAGGGGGATTCGTACAATGAGCAGTTCTTC	CASSLRGQGDSYNEQFF
many	TRBD2	TRBV10-3	TRBJ2-7	TGTGCCATCAGTGTTGGGTTAGCGGGCCTCTACGAGCAGTACTTC	CAISVGLAGLYEQYF
.	TRBD2	TRBV27	TRBJ2-3	TGTGCCAGCAGTTCCCTACCGGGACTAAGCACAGATACGCAGTATTTT	CASSSLPGLSTDTQYF